A single T cell receptor beta chain is shown here with its context. The germline V gene has CDR1 SGHAT and CDR2 FQNNGV. Trimming left V 4 bases short and J 2 bases short, with 12 bases between. The CDR3 extends over 16 amino acids. The data were taken from a study of blood T cell repertoires in COVID-19. About the research overall: Samples representing acute and convalescent COVID-19 were sourced from the United States, Italy and Spain. Nucleic acid was either cDNA or gDNA, and it came from T cells, B-cell-depleted T cells, or PBMCs.

Under the authors' procedure: It was from reference gene primer amplification that nucleated cell counts were estimated. This table comes from immunoSEQ multiplex PCR, and its TCRdb copy is limited to in-frame clones, with some not included. V, J and clone size are taken as reported in that table, and D and trimming were inferred from the DNA itself. The sample has 230,000 or so clones; around four fifths are singletons. The rearrangement uses TRBV11-2 and TRBJ2-6, with a possible D match to TRBD2 (5 bases). Sequenced material: peripheral blood. The source of this sequence is a man aged 25-45 years with active or convalescent COVID-19. The DNA of the CDR3 is TGTGCCAGCAGCTCGACCGGGCGGGCTGGGGCCAACGTCCTGACTTTC. It translates to CASSSTGRAGANVLTF.